This T cell receptor (beta chain) came from a study of blood T cell repertoires in COVID-19. Study-level information: The origin of the acute and convalescent COVID-19 samples was the United States, Italy and Spain. T cells, B-cell-depleted T cells, or PBMCs provided the cDNA or gDNA that served as material.

The V and J ends lost 2 bases and 6 bases respectively, with 7 bases between them. CDR3 size: 12 residues. Germline CDR1 GTSNPN, CDR2 SVGIG (reference sequence). In the study's own analysis: Reference gene primers were amplified, and this amplification served to estimate nucleated cell counts. Clones were sequenced by immunoSEQ multiplex PCR, and TCRdb holds only the in-frame ones, with some missing. V and J calls and clone size come straight from that table; D and trimming were deduced from the DNA. The sample contains tens of thousands of clones, about 86% of which appear only once. The sample comprised peripheral blood. This TCR derives from a woman aged 65 to 85 with active COVID-19. This chain links TRBV30 with TRBJ2-2; D unclear. The CDR3 region has the DNA TGTGCCTGGAGTCTCGTTGCCGGGGAGCTGTTTTTT. Protein sequence: CAWSLVAGELFF.